This note documents a single TCR beta chain sequence. Its antigen is not known. Between the trimmed V and J ends, which lost 3 bases and 0 bases, there was a span of 10 bases. The CDR3 is 16 amino acids. CDR1 is SGDLS, CDR2 YYNGEE, per germline. The entry originates in a study of T cell clonotyping in hematopoietic cell transplantation. Overall study context: Cytoreduction preceded collection of pretransplant recipient samples. Overall study results and limits: CD4 and CD8 repertoire contributions could not be separated without sorting. After transplant, recipient diversity fell while pathologically expanded clonotypes grew through day 180.

As to time point: recipient sample about 28 days before transplant, after cytoreduction. The table came from immunoSEQ multiplex PCR; TCRdb's copy has only in-frame clones and leaves some out. The sample has 15,000 to 20,000 clones, 60% to 85% seen once. The V and J genes are TRBV9 and TRBJ2-6; TRBD1 is a possible D gene (6 bases). The input for sequencing was peripheral blood mononuclear cells, taken before stem cell transplant. The clonotype was recovered from a man aged 55 to 70 with acute myeloid leukemia. Some clones in this sample may be carry-over from other donors' samples. The CDR3 is CASSGQVFSGANVLTF. The CDR3 DNA reads as TGTGCCAGCAGCGGACAGGTTTTCTCTGGGGCCAACGTCCTGACTTTC.